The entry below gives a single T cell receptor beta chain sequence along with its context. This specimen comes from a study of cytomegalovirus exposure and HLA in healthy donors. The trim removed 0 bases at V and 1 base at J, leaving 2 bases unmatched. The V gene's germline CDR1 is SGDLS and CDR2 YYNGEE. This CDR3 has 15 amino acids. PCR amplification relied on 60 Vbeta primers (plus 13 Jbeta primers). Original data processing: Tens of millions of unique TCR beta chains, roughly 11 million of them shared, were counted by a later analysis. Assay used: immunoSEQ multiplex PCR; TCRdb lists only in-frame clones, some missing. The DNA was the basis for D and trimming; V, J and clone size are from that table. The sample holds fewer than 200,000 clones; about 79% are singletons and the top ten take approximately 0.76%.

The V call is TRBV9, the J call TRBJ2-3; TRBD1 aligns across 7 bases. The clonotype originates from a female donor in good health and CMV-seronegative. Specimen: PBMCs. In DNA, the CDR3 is TGTGCCAGCAGCGTAGGGGGACAGCGCACAGATACGCAGTATTTT. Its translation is CASSVGGQRTDTQYF.